Described below is a single T cell receptor (beta chain) sequence and its context. The CDR3 totals 15 residues. The germline V gene has CDR1 MDHEN and CDR2 SYDVKM. V was pared by 4 bases and J by 0 bases, with 12 bases between. The sample belongs to a study of blood T cell repertoires in COVID-19. The table came from immunoSEQ multiplex PCR; TCRdb's copy has only in-frame clones and leaves some out. The data hold a few hundred thousand clones, with less than 95% observed a single time. Recovered status applied to Cohort 3 donors who had two consecutive negative PCRs. It also applied to those with clearance or with symptom resolution.

Sequencing was performed on PBMCs or T cells enriched from blood (not recorded which). The TCR was taken from a man younger than 30 who had recovered from COVID-19. The rearrangement joins TRBV28 to TRBJ1-1; D might be TRBD1 (5 bases). CDR3 sequence (DNA): TGTGCCAGCAGTTCCGGGGGAGGCATGAACACTGAAGCTTTCTTT. Encoded protein: CASSSGGGMNTEAFF.